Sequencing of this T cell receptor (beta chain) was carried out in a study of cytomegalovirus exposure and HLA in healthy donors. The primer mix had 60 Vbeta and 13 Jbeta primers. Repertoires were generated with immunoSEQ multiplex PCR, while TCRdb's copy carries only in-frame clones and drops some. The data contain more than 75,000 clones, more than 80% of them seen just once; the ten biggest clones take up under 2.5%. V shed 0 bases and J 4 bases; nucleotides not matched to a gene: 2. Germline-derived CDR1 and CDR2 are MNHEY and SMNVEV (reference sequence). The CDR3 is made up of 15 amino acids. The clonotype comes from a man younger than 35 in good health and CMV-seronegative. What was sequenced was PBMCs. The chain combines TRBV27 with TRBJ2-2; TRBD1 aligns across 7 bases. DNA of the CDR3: TGTGCCAGCAGTTTATCGGGACAGACCACCGGGGAGCTGTTTTTT. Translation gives CASSLSGQTTGELFF.